This entry describes one T cell receptor beta chain. The antigen is unknown. V was clipped by 5 bases and J by 4 bases, with 16 bases between them. The CDR3 contains 15 residues. The germline V gene has CDR1 SGHTA and CDR2 FQGNSA. This record comes from a study of cytomegalovirus exposure and HLA in healthy donors. Study conclusions and caveats: Across donors, presence/absence analyses took sequencing depth to be roughly uniform.

PCR was performed using 60 Vbeta and 13 Jbeta primers. Data came from immunoSEQ multiplex PCR; TCRdb stores just in-frame clones and leaves some out. The data hold around 150,000 clones, with 65% to 90% observed a single time. This rearrangement joins TRBV7-2 to TRBJ2-3; D is perhaps TRBD1 (6 bases). The clonotype originates from a woman aged 18-30 years in good health and CMV-seronegative. The sequencing sample was made of PBMCs. This chain's CDR3 is CASSLRGRGADTQYF. CDR3 nucleotide sequence: TGTGCCAGCAGCCTCAGGGGCAGAGGGGCAGATACGCAGTATTTT.